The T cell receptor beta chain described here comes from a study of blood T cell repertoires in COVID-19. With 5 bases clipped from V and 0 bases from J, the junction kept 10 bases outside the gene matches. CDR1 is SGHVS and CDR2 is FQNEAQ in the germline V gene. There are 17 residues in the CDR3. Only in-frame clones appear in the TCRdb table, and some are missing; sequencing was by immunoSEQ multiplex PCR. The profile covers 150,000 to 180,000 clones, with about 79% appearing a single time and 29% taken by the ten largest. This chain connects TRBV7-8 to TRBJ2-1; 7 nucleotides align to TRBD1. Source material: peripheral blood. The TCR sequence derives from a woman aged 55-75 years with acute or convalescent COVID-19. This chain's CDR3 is CASSPEGAYFSYNEQFF. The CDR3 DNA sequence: TGTGCCAGCAGCCCCGAGGGGGCCTACTTCTCCTACAATGAGCAGTTCTTC.